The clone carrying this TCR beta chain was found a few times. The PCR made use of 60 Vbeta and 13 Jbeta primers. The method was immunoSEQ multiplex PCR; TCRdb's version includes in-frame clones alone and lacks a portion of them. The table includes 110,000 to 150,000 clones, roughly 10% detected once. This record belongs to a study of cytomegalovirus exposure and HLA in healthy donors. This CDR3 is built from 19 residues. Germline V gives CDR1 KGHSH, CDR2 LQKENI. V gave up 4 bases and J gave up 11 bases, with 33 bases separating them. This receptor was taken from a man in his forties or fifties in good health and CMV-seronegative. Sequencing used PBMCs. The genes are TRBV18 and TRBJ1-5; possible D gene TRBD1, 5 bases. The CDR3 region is CASSLLDSTGEVAFMAQHF. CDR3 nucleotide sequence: TGTGCCAGCTCACTTCTAGACAGCACTGGAGAGGTAGCTTTCATGGCCCAGCATTTT.